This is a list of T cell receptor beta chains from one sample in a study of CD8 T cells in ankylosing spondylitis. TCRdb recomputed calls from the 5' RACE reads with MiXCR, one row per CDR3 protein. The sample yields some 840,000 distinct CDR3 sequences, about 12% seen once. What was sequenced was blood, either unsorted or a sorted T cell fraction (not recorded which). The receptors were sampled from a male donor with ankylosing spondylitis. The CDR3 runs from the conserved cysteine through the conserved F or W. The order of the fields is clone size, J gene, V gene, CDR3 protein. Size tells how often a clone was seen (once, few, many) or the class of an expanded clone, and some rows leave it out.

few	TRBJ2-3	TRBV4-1	CASSQRLAGGSDTQYF
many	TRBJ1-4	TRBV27	CASRRQGANEKLFF
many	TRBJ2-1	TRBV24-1	CATSERGQGYYNEQFF
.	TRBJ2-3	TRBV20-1	CSARDRGGSSTDTQYF
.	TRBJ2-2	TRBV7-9	CASSPRAGTANTGELFF
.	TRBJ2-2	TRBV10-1	CASSERVDTGELFF
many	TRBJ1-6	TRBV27	CASSLLEAWNSPLHF
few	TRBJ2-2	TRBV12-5	CASGLKQGIGELFF
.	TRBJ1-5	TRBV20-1	CSARTGGSYQPQHF
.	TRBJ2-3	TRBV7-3	CASSLGQTGVDTQYF
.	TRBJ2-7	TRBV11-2	CASSFNNEQYF
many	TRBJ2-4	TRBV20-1	CSARARLAAKNIQYF
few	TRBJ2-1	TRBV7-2	CASSSRHRQFF
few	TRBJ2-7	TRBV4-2	CASSMDRFSYEQYF
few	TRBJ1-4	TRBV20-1	CSARSGGYRVFF
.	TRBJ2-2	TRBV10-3	CATYQGPNTGELFF